This T cell receptor beta chain was sequenced during a study of shared clonotypes between healthy human individuals. At the level of the study: CD4 naive and CD4 memory each took three plates per donor, while CD8 naive took two and CD8 memory one.

The repertoire was sequenced with immunoSEQ multiplex PCR; TCRdb's copy has only in-frame clones and lacks some. This table holds 1,400,000 or so clones, 98% found once. Donors, healthy HIV-negative adults, lacked recent acute infections or vaccinations. Splitting of CD4+ cells produced CD45RA+ naive and CD45RA-negative memory subsets. Germline V lookup: CDR1 SGDLS, CDR2 YYNGEE. The V and J ends lost 4 bases and 2 bases respectively, with 13 bases between them. The CDR3 runs to 14 residues. What was sequenced was naive CD4+ T cells sorted from blood. Documented subset: CD45RA+ positively selected. The receptor comes from a young man in good health. The rearrangement links TRBV9 to TRBJ2-7, with a weak D call TRBD2 (5 bases). The CDR3 reads CASSPGLLPYEQYF. Here the CDR3 DNA reads TGTGCCAGCAGCCCCGGACTCCTTCCCTACGAGCAGTACTTC. The complete variable domain, with remaining parts taken from reference TRBV9 and TRBJ2-7, reads DSGVTQTPKHLITATGQRVTLRCSPRSGDLSVYWYQQSLDQGLQFLIQYYNGEERAKGNILERFSAQQFPDLHSELNLSSLELGDSALYFCASSPGLLPYEQYFGPGTRLTVT.